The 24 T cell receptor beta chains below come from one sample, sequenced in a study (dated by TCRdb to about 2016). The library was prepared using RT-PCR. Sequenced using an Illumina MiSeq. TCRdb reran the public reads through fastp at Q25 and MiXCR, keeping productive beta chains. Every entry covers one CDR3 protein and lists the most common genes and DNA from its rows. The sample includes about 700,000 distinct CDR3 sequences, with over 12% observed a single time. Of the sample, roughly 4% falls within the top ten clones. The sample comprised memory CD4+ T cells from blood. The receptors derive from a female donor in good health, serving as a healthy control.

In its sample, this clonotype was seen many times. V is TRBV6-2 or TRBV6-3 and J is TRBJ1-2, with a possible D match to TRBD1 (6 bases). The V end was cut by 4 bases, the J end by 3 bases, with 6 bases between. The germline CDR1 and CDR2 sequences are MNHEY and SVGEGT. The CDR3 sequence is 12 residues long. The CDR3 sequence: CASSWTDYGYTF. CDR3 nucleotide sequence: TGTGCCAGCAGTTGGACAGACTATGGCTACACCTTC.

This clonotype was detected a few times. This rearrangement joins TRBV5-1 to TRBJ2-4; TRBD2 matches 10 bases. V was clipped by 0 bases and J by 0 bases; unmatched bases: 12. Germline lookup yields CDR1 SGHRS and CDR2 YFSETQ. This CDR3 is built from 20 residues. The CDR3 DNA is TGCGCCAGCAGCTTGGAACTCAGAGCGGGAGGGCCGGTAGCCAAAAACATTCAGTACTTC. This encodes CASSLELRAGGPVAKNIQYF.

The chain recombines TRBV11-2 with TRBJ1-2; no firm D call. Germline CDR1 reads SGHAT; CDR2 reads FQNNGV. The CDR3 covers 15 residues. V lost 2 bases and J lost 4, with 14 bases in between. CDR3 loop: CASSLSEGNRYGYTF. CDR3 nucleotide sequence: TGTGCCAGCAGCTTATCTGAAGGGAACCGCTATGGCTACACCTTC.

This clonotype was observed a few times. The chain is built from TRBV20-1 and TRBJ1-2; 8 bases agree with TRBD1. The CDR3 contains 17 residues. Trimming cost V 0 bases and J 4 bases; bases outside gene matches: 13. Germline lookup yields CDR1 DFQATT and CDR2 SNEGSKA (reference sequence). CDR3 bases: TGCAGTGCTAGAGACCACAGCCGATGGACAGGGTCCTATGGCTACACCTTC. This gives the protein CSARDHSRWTGSYGYTF.

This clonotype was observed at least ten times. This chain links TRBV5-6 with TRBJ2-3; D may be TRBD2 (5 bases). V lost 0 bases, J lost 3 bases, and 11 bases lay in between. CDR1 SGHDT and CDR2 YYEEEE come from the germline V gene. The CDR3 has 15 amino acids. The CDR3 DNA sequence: TGTGCCAGCAGCTTGGTGGAGAGGGATACAGATACGCAGTATTTT. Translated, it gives CASSLVERDTDTQYF.

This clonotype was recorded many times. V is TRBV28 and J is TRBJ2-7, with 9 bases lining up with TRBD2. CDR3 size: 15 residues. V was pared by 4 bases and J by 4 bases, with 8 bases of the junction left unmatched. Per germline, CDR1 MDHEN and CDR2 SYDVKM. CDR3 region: CASSYPPGLAYEQYF. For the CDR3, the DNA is TGTGCCAGCAGTTACCCACCGGGACTAGCATACGAGCAGTACTTC.

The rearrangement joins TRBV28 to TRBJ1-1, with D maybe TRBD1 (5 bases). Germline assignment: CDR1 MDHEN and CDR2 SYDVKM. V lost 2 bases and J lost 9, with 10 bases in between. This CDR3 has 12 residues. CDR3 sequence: CASSLTTGQAFF. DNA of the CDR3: TGTGCCAGCAGTTTAACGACGGGGCAAGCTTTCTTT.

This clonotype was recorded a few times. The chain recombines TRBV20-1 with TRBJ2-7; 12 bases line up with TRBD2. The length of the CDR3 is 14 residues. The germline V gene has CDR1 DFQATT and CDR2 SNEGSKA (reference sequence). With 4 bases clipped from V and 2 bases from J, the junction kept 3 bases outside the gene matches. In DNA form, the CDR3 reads TGCAGTGCTACCAGGACTAGCGGGGCCTACGAGCAGTACTTC. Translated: CSATRTSGAYEQYF.

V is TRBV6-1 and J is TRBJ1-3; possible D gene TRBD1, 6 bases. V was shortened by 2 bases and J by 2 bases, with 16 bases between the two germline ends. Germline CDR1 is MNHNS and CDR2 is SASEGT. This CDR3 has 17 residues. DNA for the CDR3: TGTGCCAGCAGTGAAACAGGCAGGGGCATCGCTGGAAACACCATATATTTT. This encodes CASSETGRGIAGNTIYF.

The CDR3 is CASSQNKEGTGGEKLFF. CDR3 sequence (DNA): TGCGCCAGCAGCCAAAACAAGGAAGGGACAGGGGGCGAAAAACTGTTTTTT. The chain carries TRBV4-3 and TRBJ1-4; 12 nucleotides align to TRBD1. The trim removed 2 bases at V and 8 bases at J, leaving 9 bases unmatched. The CDR3 covers 17 residues. Looked up from germline, CDR1 is LGHNA and CDR2 is YSLEER.

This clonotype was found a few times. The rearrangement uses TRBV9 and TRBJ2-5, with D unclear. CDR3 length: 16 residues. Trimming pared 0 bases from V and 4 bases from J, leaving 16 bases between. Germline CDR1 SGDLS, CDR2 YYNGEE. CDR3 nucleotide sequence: TGTGCCAGCAGCGTAGCCGCTTCCGGAGTGGGAGAGACCCAGTACTTC. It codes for CASSVAASGVGETQYF.

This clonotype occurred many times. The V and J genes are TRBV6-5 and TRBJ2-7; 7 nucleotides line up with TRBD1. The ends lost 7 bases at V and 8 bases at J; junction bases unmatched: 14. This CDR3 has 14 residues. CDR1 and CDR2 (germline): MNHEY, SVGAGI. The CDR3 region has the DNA TGTGCCAGCACTTTAGGGACAGCTAGGGACCAGCAGTACTTC. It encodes CASTLGTARDQQYF.

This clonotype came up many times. In DNA form, the CDR3 reads TGTGCCAGCAGTGAAGCATCGGGTGGCCCTACAGATACGCAGTATTTT. Protein product: CASSEASGGPTDTQYF. This rearrangement joins TRBV6-1 to TRBJ2-3; D not resolved. The CDR3 runs to 16 residues. The V and J ends lost 0 bases and 3 bases respectively, with 13 bases between them. Germline V CDR1 and CDR2: MNHNS, SASEGT.

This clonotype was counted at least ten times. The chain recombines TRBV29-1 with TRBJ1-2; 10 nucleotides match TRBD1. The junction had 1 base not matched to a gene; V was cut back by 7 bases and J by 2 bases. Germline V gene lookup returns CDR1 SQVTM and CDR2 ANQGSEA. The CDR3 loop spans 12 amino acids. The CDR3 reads CSAGQGNYGYTF. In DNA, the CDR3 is TGCAGCGCGGGACAGGGGAACTATGGCTACACCTTC.

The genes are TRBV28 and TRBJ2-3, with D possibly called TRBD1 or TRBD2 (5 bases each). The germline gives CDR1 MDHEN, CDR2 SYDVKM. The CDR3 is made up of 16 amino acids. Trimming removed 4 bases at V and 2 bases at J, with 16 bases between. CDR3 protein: CASSSYGASLTDTQYF. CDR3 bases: TGTGCCAGCAGTTCATACGGGGCGAGCCTCACAGATACGCAGTATTTT.

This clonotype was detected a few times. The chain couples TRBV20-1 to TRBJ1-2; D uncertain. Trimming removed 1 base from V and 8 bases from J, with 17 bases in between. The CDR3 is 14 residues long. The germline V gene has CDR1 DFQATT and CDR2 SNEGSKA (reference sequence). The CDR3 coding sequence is TGCAGTGCTAGAGCGGCAAGCACTTGGGGAGGCTACACCTTC. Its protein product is CSARAASTWGGYTF.

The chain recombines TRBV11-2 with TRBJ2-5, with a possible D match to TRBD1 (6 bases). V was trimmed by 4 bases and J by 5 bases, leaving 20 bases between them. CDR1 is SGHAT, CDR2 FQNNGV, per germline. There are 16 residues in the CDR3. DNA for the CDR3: TGTGCCAGCAGCTCAACAGGGCTCAACTTACGGGAGACCCAGTACTTC. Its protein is CASSSTGLNLRETQYF.

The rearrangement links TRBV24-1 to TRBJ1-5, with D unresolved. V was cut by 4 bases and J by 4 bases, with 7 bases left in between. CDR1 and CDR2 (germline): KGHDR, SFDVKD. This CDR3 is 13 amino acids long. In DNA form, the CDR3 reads TGTGCCACCAGTGAGGACGGGAATCAGCCCCAGCATTTT. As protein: CATSEDGNQPQHF.

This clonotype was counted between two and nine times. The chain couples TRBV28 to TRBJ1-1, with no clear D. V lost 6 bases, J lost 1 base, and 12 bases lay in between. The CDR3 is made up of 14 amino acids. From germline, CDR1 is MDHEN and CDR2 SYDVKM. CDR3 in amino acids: CASRLLTGNTEAFF. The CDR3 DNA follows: TGTGCCAGCAGGCTATTGACGGGGAACACTGAAGCTTTCTTT.

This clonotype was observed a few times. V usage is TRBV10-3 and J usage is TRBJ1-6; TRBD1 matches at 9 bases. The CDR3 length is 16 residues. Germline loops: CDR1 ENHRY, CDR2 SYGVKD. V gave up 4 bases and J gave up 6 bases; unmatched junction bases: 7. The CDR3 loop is CAISADRGRVNSPLHF. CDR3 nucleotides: TGTGCCATCAGTGCGGACAGGGGTCGGGTTAATTCACCCCTCCACTTT.

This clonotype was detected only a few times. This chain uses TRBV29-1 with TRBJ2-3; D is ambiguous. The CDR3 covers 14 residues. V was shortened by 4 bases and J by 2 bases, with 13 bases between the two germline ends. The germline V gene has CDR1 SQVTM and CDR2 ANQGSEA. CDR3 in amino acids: CSVGVMIYTDTQYF. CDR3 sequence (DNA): TGCAGCGTTGGGGTCATGATATACACAGATACGCAGTATTTT.

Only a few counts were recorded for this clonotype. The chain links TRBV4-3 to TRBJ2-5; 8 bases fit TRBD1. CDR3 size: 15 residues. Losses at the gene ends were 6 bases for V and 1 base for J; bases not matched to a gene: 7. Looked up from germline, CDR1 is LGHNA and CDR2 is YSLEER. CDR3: CASSLDRVIQETQYF. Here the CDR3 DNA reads TGCGCCAGCAGTCTGGACAGGGTGATCCAAGAGACCCAGTACTTC.

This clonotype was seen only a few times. The CDR3 protein is CSAEGGRANNSPLHF. Here the CDR3 DNA reads TGCAGTGCCGAGGGGGGGAGAGCGAATAATTCACCCCTCCACTTT. The genes are TRBV20-1 and TRBJ1-6, with D possibly matching TRBD1 (6 bases). V was shortened by 6 bases and J by 5 bases, with 17 bases between the two germline ends. This CDR3 comprises 15 residues. Germline loops: CDR1 DFQATT, CDR2 SNEGSKA (reference sequence).

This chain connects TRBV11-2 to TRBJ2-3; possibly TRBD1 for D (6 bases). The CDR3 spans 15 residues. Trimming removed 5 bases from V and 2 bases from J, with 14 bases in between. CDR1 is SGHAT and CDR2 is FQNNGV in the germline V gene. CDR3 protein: CASSRGTGNTDTQYF. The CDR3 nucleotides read TGTGCCAGCAGCCGGGGAACAGGGAACACAGATACGCAGTATTTT.